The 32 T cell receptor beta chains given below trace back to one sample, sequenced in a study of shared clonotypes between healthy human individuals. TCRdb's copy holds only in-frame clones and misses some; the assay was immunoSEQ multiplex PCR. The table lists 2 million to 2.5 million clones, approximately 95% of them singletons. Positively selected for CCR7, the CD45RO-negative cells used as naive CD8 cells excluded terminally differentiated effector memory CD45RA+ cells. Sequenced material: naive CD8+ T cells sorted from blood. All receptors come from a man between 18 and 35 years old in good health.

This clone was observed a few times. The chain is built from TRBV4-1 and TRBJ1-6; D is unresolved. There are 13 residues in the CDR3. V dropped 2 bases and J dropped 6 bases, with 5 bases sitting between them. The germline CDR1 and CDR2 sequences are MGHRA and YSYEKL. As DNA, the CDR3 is TGCGCCAGCAGCCAATTCGCTAATTCACCCCTCCACTTT. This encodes CASSQFANSPLHF.

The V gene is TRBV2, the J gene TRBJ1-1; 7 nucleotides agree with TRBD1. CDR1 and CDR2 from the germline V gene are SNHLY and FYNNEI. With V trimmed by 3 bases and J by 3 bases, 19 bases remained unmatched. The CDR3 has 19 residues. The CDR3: CASSDSPHDRAKIDTEAFF. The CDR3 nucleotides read TGTGCCAGCAGTGATAGCCCCCATGACAGGGCTAAGATTGACACTGAAGCTTTCTTT.

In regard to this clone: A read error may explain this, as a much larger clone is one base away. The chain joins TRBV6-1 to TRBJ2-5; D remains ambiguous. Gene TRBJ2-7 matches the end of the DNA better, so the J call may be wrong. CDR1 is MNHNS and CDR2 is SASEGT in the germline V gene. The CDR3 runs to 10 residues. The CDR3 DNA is TGTGCCAGCAGTGGCTACGAGCAGTACTTC. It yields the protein CASSGYEQYF.

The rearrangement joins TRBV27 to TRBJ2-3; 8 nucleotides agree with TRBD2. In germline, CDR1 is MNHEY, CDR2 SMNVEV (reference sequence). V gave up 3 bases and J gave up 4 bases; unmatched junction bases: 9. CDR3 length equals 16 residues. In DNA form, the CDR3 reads TGTGCCAGCAGTTTCCGGGGGCGGGAGGCCCCAGATACGCAGTATTTT. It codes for CASSFRGREAPDTQYF.

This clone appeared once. The CDR3 here is CASSDLGGSDYLNYGYTF. In nucleotides, the CDR3 is TGTGCCAGCAGTGATTTGGGGGGGAGCGATTACCTAAACTATGGCTACACCTTC. The V gene is TRBV2, the J gene TRBJ1-2; D perhaps matches TRBD1 (5 bases). Germline V gene data show CDR1 as SNHLY and CDR2 as FYNNEI. This CDR3 has 18 residues. V dropped 3 bases and J dropped 2 bases, with 22 bases sitting between them.

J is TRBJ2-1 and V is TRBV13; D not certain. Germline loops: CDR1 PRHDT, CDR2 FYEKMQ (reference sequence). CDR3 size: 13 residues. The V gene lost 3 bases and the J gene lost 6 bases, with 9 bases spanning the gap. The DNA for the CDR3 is TGTGCCAGCAGCTTGGGTCGGGCCAATGAGCAGTTCTTC. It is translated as CASSLGRANEQFF.

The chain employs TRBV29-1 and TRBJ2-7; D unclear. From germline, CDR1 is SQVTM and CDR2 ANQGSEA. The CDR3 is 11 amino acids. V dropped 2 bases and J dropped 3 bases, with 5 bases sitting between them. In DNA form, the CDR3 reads TGCAGCGTTGAACTTGACTACGAGCAGTACTTC. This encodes CSVELDYEQYF.

CDR3 coding DNA: TGTGCCAGCACAGGGGACTCTGGGGCCAACGTCCTGACTTTC. It yields the protein CASTGDSGANVLTF. The rearrangement uses TRBV27 and TRBJ2-6; tentatively, D is TRBD1 (6 bases). Germline values: CDR1 MNHEY, CDR2 SMNVEV (reference sequence). V lost 7 bases and J lost 0, with 7 bases in between. CDR3 length: 14 residues.

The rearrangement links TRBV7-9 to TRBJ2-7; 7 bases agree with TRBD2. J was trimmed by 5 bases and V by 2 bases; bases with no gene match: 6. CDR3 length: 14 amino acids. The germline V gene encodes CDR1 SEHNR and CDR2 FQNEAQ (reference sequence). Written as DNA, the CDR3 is TGTGCCAGCAGCTTACTGCGGGAGCGCGACGAGCAGTACTTC. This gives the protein CASSLLRERDEQYF.

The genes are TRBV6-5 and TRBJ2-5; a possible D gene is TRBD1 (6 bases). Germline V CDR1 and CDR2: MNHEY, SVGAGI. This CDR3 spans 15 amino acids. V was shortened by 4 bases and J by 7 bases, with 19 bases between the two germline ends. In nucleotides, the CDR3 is TGTGCCAGCAGTTCCCCGGGACAAGTGTTAGTGACCCAGTACTTC. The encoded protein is CASSSPGQVLVTQYF.

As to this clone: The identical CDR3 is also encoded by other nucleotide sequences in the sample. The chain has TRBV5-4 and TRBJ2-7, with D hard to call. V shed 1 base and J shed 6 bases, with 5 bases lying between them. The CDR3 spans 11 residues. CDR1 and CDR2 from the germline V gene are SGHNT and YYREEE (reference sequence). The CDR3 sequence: CASSLFGEQYF. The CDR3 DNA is TGTGCCAGCAGCTTGTTCGGCGAGCAGTACTTC.

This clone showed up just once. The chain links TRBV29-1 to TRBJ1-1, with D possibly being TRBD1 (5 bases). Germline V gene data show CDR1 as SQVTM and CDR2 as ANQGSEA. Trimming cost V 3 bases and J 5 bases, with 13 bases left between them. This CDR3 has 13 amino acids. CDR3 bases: TGCAGCGTTGATAAATCGGGGGAGACTGAAGCTTTCTTT. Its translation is CSVDKSGETEAFF.

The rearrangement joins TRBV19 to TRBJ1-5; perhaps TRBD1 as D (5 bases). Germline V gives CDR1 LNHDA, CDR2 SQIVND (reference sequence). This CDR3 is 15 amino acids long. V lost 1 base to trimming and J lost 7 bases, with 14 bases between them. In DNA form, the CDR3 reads TGTGCCAGTAGTATAGTGGCGGGGGAAGGGCAGCCCCAGCATTTT. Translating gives CASSIVAGEGQPQHF.

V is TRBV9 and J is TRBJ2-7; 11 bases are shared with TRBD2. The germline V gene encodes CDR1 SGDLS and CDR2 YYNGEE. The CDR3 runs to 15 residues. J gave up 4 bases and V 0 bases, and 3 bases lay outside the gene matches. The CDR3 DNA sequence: TGTGCCAGCAGCGTAGCTAGCGGGGGGATATACGAGCAGTACTTC. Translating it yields CASSVASGGIYEQYF. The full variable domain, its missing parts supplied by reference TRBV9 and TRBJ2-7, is DSGVTQTPKHLITATGQRVTLRCSPRSGDLSVYWYQQSLDQGLQFLIQYYNGEERAKGNILERFSAQQFPDLHSELNLSSLELGDSALYFCASSVASGGIYEQYFGPGTRLTVT.

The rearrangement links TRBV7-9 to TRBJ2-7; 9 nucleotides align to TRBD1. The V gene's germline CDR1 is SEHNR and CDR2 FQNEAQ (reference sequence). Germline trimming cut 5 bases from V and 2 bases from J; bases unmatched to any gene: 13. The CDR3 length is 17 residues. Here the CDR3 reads CASSARPPGQGPYEQYF. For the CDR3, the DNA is TGTGCCAGCAGCGCCCGACCACCGGGACAGGGCCCCTACGAGCAGTACTTC.

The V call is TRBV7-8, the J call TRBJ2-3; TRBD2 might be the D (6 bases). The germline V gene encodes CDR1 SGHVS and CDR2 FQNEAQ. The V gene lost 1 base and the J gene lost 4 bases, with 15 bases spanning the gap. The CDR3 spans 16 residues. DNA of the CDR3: TGTGCCAGCAGCTTAGGAGGGAGGATTTCCCCAGATACGCAGTATTTT. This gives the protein CASSLGGRISPDTQYF.

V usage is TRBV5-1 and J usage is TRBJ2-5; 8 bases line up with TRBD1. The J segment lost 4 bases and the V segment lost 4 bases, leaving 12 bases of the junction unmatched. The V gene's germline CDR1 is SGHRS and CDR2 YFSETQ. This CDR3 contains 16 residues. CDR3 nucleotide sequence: TGCGCCAGCAGCCCGGACAGGGCCACGTCCAGAGAGACCCAGTACTTC. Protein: CASSPDRATSRETQYF.

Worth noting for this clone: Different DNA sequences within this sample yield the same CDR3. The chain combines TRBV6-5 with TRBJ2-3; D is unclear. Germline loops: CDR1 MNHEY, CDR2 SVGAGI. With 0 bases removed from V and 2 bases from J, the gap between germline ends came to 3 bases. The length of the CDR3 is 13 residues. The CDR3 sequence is CASSYSLTDTQYF. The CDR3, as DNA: TGTGCCAGCAGTTACTCGCTCACAGATACGCAGTATTTT.

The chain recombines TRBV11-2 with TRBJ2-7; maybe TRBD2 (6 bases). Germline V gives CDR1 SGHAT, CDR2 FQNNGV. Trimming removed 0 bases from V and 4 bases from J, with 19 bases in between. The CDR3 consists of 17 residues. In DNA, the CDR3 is TGTGCCAGCAGCTTAGATCTAAATCGACTAGACGGGTACGAGCAGTACTTC. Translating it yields CASSLDLNRLDGYEQYF.

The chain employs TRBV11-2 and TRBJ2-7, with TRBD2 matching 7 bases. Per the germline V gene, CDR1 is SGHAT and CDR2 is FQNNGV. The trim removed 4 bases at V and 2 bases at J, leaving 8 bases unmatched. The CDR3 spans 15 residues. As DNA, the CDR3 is TGTGCCAGCAGCTGGGCGGGCGGGAGCACCTACGAGCAGTACTTC. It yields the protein CASSWAGGSTYEQYF.

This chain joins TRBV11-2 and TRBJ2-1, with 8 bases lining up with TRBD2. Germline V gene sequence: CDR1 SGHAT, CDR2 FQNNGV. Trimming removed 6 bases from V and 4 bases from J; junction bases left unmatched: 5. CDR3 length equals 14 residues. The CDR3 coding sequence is TGTGCCAGCAGTCGGGGGGGCAGTTACAATGAGCAGTTCTTC. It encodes CASSRGGSYNEQFF.

The CDR3 DNA follows: TGCGCCAGCAGCTTGGGGGTACCGGGACAGGGCGCTAGCTCCTATAATTCACCCCTCCACTTT. It translates to CASSLGVPGQGASSYNSPLHF. The chain recombines TRBV5-1 with TRBJ1-6; 9 positions match TRBD1. The germline gives CDR1 SGHRS, CDR2 YFSETQ. The CDR3 has 21 amino acids. Trimming cost V 0 bases and J 0 bases; bases outside gene matches: 13.

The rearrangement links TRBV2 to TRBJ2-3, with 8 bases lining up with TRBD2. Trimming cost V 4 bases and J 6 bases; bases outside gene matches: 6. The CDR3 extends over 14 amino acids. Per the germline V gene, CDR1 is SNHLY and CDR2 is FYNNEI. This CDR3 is CASSAPGGGDTQYF. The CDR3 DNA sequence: TGTGCCAGCAGTGCCCCGGGAGGGGGTGATACGCAGTATTTT.

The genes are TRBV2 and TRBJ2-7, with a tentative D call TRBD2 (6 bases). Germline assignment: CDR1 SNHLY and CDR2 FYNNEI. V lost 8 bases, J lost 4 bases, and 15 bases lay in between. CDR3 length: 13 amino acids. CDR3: CASWREGTYEQYF. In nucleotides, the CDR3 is TGTGCCAGCTGGAGAGAGGGGACTTACGAGCAGTACTTC.

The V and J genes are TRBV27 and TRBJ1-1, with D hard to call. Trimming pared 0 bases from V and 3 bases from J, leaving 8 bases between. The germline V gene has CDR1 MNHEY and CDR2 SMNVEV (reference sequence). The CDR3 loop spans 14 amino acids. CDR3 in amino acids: CASSLSEGYTEAFF. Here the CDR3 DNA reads TGTGCCAGCAGTTTATCTGAGGGTTACACTGAAGCTTTCTTT.

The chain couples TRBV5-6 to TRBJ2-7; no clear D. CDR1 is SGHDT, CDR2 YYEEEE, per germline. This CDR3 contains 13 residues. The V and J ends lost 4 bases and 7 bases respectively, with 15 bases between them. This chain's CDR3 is CASSLDALGEQYF. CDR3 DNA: TGTGCCAGCAGCCTGGACGCCCTGGGGGAGCAGTACTTC. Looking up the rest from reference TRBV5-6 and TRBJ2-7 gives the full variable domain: DAGVTQSPTHLIKTRGQQVTLRCSPKSGHDTVSWYQQALGQGPQFIFQYYEEEERQRGNFPDRFSGHQFPNYSSELNVNALLLGDSALYLCASSLDALGEQYFGPGTRLTVT.

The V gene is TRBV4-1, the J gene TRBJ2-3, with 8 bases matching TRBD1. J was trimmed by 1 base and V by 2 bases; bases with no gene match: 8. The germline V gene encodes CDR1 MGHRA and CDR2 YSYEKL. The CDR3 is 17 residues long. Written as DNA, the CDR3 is TGCGCCAGCAGCCAACCCCCGGGACAGGAGCGCACAGATACGCAGTATTTT. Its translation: CASSQPPGQERTDTQYF.

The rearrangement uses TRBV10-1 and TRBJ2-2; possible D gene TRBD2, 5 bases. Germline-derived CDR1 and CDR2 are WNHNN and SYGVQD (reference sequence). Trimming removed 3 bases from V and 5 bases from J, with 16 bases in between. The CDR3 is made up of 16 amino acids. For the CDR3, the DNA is TGCGCCAGCAGTGACGAGGGTCCCTCGAGTACCGGGGAGCTGTTTTTT. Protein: CASSDEGPSSTGELFF.

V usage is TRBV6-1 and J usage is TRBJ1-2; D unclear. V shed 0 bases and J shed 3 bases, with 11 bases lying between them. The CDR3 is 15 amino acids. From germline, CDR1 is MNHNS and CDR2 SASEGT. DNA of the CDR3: TGTGCCAGCAGTGAAGCAGACTTGATGTACTATGGCTACACCTTC. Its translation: CASSEADLMYYGYTF.

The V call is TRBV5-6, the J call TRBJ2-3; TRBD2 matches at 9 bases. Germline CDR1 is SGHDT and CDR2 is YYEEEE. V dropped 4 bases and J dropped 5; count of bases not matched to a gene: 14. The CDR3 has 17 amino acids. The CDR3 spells CASSPRLAEPVEDTQYF. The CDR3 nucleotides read TGTGCCAGCAGCCCGAGACTAGCGGAGCCGGTAGAAGATACGCAGTATTTT.

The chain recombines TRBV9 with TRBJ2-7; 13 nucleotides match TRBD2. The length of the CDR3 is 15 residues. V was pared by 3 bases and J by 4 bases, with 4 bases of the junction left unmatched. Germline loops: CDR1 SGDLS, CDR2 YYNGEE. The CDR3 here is CASSATGLAGYEQYF. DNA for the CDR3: TGTGCCAGCAGCGCGACGGGACTAGCGGGATACGAGCAGTACTTC.

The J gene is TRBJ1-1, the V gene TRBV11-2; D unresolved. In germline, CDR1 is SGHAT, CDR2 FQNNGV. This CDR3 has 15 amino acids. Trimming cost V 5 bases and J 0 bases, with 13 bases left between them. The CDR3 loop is CASSRLGSMNTEAFF. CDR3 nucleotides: TGTGCCAGCAGCCGACTGGGGTCTATGAACACTGAAGCTTTCTTT.